A single sample gave rise to the 3 T cell receptor beta chains below, sequenced in a study of graft-versus-host responses after intestinal transplantation. Their antigens are not known. Only in-frame clones appear in the TCRdb table, and some are missing; sequencing was by immunoSEQ multiplex PCR. The sample has 100,000 or so clones, about 88% seen once. The sample consisted of unstimulated CD4+ T cells sorted from spleen or lymph node cells, taken before transplant. The receptors shown here come from a human donor who was the organ donor for an intestinal transplant.

J is TRBJ1-1 and V is TRBV29-1, with no clear D. Germline assignment: CDR1 SQVTM and CDR2 ANQGSEA. The CDR3 contains 12 residues. Trimming removed 4 bases at V and 1 base at J, with 7 bases between. This CDR3 reads CSVAKGNTEAFF. The CDR3 nucleotides are TGCAGCGTTGCGAAGGGGAACACTGAAGCTTTCTTT.

The rearrangement links TRBV2 to TRBJ2-7; 16 bases align to TRBD2. This CDR3 region has 14 residues. Trimming at V came to 6 bases and at J to 9 bases, leaving 5 bases not matched to a gene. The germline CDR1 and CDR2 sequences are SNHLY and FYNNEI. The CDR3 DNA reads TGTGCCAGCAGCGGGACTAGCGGGGGGGCCCTGCAGTACTTC. It translates to CASSGTSGGALQYF.

The chain is built from TRBV6-5 and TRBJ2-7, with TRBD2 identical over 7 bases. CDR3 length: 14 amino acids. Germline CDR1 MNHEY, CDR2 SVGAGI. Trimming at V came to 0 bases and at J to 9 bases, leaving 8 bases not matched to a gene. In nucleotides, the CDR3 is TGTGCCAGCAGTTACTCGCGGGGGAGTCAAGGGCAGTACTTC. It encodes CASSYSRGSQGQYF.